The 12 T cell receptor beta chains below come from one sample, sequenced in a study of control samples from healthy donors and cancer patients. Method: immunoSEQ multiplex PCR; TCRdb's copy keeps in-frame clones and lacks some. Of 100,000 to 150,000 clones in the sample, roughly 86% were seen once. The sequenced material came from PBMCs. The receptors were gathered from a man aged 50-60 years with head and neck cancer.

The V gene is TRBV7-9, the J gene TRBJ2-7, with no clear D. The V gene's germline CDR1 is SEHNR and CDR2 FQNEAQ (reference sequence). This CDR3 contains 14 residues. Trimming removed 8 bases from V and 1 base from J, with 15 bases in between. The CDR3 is CASQPETDSYEQYF. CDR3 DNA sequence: TGTGCCAGCCAACCCGAGACGGATTCCTACGAGCAGTACTTC.

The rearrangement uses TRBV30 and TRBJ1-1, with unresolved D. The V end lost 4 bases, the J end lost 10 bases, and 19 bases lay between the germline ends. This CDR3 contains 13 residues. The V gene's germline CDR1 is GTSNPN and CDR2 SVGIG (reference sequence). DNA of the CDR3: TGTGCCTGGAATACGGACGGGTCGGGTCGAGCTTTCTTT. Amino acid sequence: CAWNTDGSGRAFF.

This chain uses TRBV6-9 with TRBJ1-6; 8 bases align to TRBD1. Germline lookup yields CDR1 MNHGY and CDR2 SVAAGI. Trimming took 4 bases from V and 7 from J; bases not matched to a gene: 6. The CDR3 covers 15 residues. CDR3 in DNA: TGTGCCAGCAGTTTGGACAGGGAGCGGAATTCACCCCTCCACTTT. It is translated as CASSLDRERNSPLHF.

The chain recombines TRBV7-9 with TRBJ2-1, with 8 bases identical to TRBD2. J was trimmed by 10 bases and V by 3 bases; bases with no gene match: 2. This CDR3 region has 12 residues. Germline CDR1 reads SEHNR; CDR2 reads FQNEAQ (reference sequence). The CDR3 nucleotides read TGTGCCAGCAGCTTGATAGCGGGGGAGCAGTTCTTC. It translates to CASSLIAGEQFF.

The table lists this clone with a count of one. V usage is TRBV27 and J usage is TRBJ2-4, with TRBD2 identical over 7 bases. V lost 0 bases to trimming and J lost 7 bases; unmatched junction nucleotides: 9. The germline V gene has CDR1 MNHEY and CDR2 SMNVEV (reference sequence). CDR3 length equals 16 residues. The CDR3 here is CASSLSWGSGVNIQYF. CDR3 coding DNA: TGTGCCAGCAGTTTATCCTGGGGGAGCGGGGTGAACATTCAGTACTTC.

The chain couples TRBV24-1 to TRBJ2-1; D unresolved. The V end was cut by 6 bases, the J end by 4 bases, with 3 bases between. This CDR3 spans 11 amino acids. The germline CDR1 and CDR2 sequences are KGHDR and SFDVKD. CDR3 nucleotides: TGTGCCACCAGTAAATACAATGAGCAGTTCTTC. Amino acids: CATSKYNEQFF.

In DNA form, the CDR3 reads TGTGCCAGCAGAACGAACTATGGCTACACCTTC. Its protein product is CASRTNYGYTF. This chain links TRBV6-5 with TRBJ1-2; D ambiguous. V lost 6 bases and J 2 bases, leaving 4 bases between the germline ends. The germline gives CDR1 MNHEY, CDR2 SVGAGI. This CDR3 spans 11 amino acids.

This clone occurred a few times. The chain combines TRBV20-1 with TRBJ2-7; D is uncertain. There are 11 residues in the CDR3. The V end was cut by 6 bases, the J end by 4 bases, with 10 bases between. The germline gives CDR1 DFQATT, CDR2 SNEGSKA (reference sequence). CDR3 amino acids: CSATSQYEQYF. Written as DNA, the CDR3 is TGCAGTGCCACCTCCCAATACGAGCAGTACTTC.

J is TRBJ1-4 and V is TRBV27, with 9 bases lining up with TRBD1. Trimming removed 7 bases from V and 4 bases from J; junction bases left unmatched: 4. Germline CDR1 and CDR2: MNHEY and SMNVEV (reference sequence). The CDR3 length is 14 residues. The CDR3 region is CASTLTGGNEKLFF. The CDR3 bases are TGTGCCAGCACCCTGACAGGGGGTAATGAAAAACTGTTTTTT.

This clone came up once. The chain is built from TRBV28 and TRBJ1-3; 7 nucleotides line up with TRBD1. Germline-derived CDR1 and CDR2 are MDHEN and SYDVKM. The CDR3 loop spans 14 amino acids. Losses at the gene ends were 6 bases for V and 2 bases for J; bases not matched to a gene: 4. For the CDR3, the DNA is TGTGCCAGCAGCCCGGGACAGCCTGGAAACACCATATATTTT. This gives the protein CASSPGQPGNTIYF.

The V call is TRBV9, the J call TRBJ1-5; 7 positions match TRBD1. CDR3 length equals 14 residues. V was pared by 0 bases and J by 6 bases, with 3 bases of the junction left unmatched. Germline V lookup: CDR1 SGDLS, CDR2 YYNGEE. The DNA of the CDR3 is TGTGCCAGCAGCGTAGAAGGGGGCGGTCAGCCCCAGCATTTT. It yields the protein CASSVEGGGQPQHF.

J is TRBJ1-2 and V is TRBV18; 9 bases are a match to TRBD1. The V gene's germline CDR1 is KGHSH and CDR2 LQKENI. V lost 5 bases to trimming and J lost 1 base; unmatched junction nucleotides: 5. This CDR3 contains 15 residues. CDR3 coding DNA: TGTGCCAGCTCAACGGGACAGGGTGTTAACTATGGCTACACCTTC. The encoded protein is CASSTGQGVNYGYTF.